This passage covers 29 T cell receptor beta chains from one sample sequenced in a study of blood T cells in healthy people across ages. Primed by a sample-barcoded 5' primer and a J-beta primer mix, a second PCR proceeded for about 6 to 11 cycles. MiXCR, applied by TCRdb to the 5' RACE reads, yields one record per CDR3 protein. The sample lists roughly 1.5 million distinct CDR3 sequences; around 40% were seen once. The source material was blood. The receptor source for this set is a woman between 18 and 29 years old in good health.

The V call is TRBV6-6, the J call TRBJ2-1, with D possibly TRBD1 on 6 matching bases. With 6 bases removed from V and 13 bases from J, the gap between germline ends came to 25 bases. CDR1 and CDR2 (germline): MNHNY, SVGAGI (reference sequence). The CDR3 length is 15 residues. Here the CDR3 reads CASRPNRDVWQTQFF. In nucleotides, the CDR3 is TGTGCCAGCAGGCCGAACAGGGATGTCTGGCAGACCCAGTTCTTC.

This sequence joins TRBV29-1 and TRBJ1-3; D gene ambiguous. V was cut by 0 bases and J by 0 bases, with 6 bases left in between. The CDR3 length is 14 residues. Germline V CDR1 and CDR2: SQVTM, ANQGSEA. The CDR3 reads CSVEDVDSGNTIYF. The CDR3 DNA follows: TGCAGCGTTGAAGATGTTGACTCTGGAAACACCATATATTTT.

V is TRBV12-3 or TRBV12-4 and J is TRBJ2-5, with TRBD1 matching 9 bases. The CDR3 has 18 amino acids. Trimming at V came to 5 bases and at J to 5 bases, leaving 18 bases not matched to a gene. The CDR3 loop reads CASSPRQGGFGRVETQYF. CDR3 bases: TGTGCCAGCAGTCCGCGACAGGGGGGCTTCGGAAGGGTCGAGACCCAGTACTTC.

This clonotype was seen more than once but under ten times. Here the CDR3 DNA reads TGCAGCGTTGCGGGGGGCTCCTACAATGAGCAGTTCTTC. Protein sequence: CSVAGGSYNEQFF. The V call is TRBV29-1, the J call TRBJ2-1; 7 bases align to TRBD2. CDR3 length: 13 residues. Germline CDR1 is SQVTM and CDR2 is ANQGSEA. With V trimmed by 4 bases and J by 0 bases, 0 bases remained unmatched.

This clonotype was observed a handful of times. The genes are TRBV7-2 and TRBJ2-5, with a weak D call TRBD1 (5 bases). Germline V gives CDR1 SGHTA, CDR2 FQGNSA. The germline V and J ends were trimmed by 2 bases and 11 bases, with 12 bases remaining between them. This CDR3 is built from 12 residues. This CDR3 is CASSLRGVEQYF. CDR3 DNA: TGTGCCAGCAGCTTAAGGGGTGTGGAGCAGTACTTC.

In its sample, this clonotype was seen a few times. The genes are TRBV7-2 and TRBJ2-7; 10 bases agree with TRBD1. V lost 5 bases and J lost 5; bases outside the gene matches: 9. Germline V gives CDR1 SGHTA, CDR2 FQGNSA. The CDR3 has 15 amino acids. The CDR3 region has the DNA TGTGCCAGCAGCAACCGGGACAGGGGTTTCGACGAGCAGTACTTC. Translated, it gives CASSNRDRGFDEQYF.

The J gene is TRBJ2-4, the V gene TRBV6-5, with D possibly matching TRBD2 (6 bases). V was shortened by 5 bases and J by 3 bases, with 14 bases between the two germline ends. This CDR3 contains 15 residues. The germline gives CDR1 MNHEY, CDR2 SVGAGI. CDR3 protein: CASSTRGSGKNIQYF. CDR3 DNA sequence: TGTGCCAGCAGTACCCGGGGGAGCGGCAAAAACATTCAGTACTTC.

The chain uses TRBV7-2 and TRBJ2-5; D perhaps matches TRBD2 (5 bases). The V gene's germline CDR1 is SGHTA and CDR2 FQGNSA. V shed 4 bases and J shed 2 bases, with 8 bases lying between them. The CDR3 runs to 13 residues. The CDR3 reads CASSSGKQETQYF. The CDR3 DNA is TGTGCCAGCAGCTCGGGGAAACAAGAGACCCAGTACTTC.

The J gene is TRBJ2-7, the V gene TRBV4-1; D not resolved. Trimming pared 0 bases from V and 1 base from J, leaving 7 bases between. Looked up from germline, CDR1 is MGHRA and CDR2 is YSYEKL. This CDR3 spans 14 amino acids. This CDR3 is CASSQDPDSYEQYF. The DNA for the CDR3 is TGCGCCAGCAGCCAAGATCCGGATTCCTACGAGCAGTACTTC.

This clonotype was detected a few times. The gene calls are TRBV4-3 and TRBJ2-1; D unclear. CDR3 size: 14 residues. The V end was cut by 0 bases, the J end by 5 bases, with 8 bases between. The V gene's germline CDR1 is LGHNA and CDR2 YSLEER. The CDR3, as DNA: TGCGCCAGCAGCCAAGATCACGGTCACAATGAGCAGTTCTTC. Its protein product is CASSQDHGHNEQFF.

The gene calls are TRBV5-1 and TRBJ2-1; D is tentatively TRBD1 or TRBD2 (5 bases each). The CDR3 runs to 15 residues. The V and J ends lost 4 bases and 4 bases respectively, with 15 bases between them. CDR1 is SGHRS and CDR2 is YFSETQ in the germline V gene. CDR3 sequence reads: CASSSAGTVYNEQFF. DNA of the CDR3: TGCGCCAGCAGCAGCGCCGGGACGGTGTACAATGAGCAGTTCTTC.

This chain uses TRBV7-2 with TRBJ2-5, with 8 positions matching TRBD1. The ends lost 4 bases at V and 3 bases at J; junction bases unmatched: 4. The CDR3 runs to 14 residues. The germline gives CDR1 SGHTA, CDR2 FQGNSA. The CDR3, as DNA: TGTGCCAGCAGCTCCAGGGGGCCGAAAGAGACCCAGTACTTC. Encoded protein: CASSSRGPKETQYF.

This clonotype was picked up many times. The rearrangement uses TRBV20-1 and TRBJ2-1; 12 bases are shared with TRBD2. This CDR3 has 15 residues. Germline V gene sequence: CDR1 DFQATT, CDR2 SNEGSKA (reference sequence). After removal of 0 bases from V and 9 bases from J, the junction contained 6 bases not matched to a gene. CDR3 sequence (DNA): TGCAGTGCTAGAGAAGGACTAGCGGGACTCGGTGAGCAGTTCTTC. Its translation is CSAREGLAGLGEQFF.

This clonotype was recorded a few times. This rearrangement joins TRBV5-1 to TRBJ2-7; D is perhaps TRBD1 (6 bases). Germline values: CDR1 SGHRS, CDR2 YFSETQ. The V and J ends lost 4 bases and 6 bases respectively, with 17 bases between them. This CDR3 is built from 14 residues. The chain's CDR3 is CASSPRTDRLEQYF. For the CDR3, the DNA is TGCGCCAGCAGCCCACGGACAGATCGCCTCGAGCAGTACTTC.

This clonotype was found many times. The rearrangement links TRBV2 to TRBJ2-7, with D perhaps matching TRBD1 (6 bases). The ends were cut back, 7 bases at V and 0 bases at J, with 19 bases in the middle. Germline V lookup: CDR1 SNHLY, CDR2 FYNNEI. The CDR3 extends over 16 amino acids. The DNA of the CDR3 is TGTGCCAGCACTCCCGAACCGGGACACCTCTCCTACGAGCAGTACTTC. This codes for CASTPEPGHLSYEQYF.

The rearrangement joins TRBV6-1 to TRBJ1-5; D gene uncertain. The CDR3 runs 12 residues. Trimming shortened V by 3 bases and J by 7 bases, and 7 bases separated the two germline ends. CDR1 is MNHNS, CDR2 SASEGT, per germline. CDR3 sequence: CASSDPVQPQHF. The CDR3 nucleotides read TGTGCCAGCAGTGATCCCGTACAGCCCCAGCATTTT.

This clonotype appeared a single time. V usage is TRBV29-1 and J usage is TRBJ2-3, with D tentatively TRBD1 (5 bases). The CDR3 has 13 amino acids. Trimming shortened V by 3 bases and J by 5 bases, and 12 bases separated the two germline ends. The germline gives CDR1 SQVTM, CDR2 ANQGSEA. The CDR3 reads CSVDRAGLDTQYF. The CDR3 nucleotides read TGCAGCGTTGATAGGGCAGGGTTAGATACGCAGTATTTT.

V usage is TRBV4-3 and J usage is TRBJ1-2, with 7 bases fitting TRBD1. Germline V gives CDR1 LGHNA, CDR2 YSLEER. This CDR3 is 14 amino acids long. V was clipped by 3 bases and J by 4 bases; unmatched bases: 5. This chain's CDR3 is CASSQATGFYGYTF. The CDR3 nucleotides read TGCGCCAGCAGCCAGGCGACAGGGTTCTATGGCTACACCTTC.

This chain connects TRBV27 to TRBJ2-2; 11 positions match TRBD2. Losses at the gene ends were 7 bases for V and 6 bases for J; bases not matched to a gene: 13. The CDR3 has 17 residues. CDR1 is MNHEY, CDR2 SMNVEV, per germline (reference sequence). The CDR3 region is CASKQGLAETRAGELFF. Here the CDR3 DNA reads TGTGCCAGCAAACAGGGACTAGCGGAGACCAGGGCCGGGGAGCTGTTTTTT.

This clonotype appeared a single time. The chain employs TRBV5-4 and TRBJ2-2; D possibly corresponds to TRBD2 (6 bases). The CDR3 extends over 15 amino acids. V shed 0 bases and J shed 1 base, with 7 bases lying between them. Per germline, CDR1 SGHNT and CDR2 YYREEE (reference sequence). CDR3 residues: CASSLGGKNTGELFF. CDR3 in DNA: TGTGCCAGCAGCTTGGGCGGGAAGAACACCGGGGAGCTGTTTTTT.

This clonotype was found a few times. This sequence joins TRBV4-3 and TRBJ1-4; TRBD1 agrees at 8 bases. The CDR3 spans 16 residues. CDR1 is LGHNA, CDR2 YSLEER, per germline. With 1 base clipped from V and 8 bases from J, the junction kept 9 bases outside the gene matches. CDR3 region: CASSQATGTGSEKLFF. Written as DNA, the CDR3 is TGCGCCAGCAGCCAAGCAACCGGGACAGGCAGCGAAAAACTGTTTTTT.

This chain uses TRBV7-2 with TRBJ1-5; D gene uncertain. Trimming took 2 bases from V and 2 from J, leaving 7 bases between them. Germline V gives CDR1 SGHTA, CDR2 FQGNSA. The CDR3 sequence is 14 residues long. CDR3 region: CASSLIKGNQPQHF. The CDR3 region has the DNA TGTGCCAGCAGCTTAATTAAGGGCAATCAGCCCCAGCATTTT.

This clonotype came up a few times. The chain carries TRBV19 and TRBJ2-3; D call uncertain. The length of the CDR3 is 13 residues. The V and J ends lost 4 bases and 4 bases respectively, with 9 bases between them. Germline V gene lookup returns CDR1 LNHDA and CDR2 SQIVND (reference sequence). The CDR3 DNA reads TGTGCCAGTAGTAAAGGATTGGCAGATACGCAGTATTTT. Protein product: CASSKGLADTQYF.

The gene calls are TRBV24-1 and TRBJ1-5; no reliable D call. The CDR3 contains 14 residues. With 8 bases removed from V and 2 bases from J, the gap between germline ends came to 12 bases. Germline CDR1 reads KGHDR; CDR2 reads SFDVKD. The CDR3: CATMGREGNQPQHF. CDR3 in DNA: TGTGCCACCATGGGGAGGGAAGGCAATCAGCCCCAGCATTTT.

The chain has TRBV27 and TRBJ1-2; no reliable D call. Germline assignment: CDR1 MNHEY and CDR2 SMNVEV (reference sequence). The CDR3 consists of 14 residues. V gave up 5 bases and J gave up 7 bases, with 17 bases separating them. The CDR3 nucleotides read TGTGCCAGCAGTCCTTCGGGTCCACATTTTGGCTACACCTTC. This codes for CASSPSGPHFGYTF.

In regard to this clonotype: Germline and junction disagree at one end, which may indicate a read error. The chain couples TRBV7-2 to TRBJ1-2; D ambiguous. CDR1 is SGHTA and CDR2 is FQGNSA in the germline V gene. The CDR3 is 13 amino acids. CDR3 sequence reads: CASSTTHWNGYIF. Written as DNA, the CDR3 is TGTGCCAGCAGCACCACTCACTGGAATGGCTACATCTTC.

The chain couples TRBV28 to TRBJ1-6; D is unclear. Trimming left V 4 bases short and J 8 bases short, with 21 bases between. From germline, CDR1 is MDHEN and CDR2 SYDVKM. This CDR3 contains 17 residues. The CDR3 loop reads CASSSTSRGPMDSPLHF. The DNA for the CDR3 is TGTGCCAGCAGTTCCACTTCCCGGGGTCCCATGGATTCACCCCTCCACTTT.

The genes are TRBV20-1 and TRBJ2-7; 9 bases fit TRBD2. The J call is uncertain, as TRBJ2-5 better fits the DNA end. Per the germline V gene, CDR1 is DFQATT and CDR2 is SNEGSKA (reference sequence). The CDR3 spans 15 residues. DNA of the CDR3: TGCAGTGGGACGGTAGCGGGAGATGGGGGAGAGACCCAGTACTTC. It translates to CSGTVAGDGGETQYF.

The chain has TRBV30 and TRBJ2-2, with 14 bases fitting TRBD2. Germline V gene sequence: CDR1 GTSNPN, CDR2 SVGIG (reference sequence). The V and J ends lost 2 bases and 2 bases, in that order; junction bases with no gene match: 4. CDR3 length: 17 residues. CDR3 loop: CAWSRLAGGLNTGELFF. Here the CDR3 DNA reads TGTGCCTGGAGTCGACTAGCGGGGGGGCTTAACACCGGGGAGCTGTTTTTT.